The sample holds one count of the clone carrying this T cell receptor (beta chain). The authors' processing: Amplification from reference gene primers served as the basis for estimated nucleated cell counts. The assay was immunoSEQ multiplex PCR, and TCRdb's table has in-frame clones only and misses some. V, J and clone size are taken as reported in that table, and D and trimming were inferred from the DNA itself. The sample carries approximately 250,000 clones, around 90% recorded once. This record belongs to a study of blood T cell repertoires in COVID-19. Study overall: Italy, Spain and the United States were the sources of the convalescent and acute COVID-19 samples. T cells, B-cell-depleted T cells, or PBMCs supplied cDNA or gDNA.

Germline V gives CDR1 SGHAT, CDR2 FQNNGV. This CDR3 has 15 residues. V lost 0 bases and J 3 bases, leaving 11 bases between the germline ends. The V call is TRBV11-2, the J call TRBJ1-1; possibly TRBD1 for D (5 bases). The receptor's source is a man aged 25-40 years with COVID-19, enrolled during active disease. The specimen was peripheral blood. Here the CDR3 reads CASSLEVSGYTEAFF. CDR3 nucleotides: TGTGCCAGCAGCTTAGAGGTGTCAGGGTACACTGAAGCTTTCTTT.